This TCR beta chain was sequenced in a study of shared clonotypes between healthy human individuals. Some clones are missing from TCRdb's copy, which holds only in-frame ones; the method was immunoSEQ multiplex PCR. The sample has millions of clones, 93% seen once. All the donors were Caucasian adults who lived in Nashville, Tennessee. Unmatched junction bases numbered 9, after V lost 4 bases and J lost 6 bases. This CDR3 spans 15 amino acids. Germline V gene lookup returns CDR1 MDHEN and CDR2 SYDVKM. This clonotype was obtained from a man younger than 35 in good health. Some clones in this sample may be carry-over from other donors' samples. This chain joins TRBV28 and TRBJ2-3, with 8 bases matching TRBD2. The material sequenced was naive CD4+ T cells from PBMCs. Specified subset: CD45RA+ positively selected. The chain's CDR3 is CASSSLAGLVDTQYF. The CDR3, as DNA: TGTGCCAGCAGTTCTTTAGCGGGACTGGTGGATACGCAGTATTTT.